Below, 21 T cell receptor beta chains from the same sample are listed, as sequenced in a study of shared clonotypes between healthy human individuals. Profiling relied on immunoSEQ multiplex PCR, and the TCRdb table lists in-frame clones only, not all of them. The repertoire holds over a million clones, with about 76% as singletons. The sequencing input was memory CD4+ T cells sorted from blood. Stated subset: CD45RA-negative fraction. All receptors come from a man younger than 35 in good health.

This chain links TRBV4-3 with TRBJ2-5; 12 bases agree with TRBD2. The DNA matches TRBJ2-7 better at its end, which makes the J call doubtful. This CDR3 is 15 amino acids long. Germline CDR1 reads LGHNA; CDR2 reads YSLEER. The CDR3 loop reads CASSQGTSGAYEQYF. The CDR3 region has the DNA TGCGCCAGCAGCCAAGGGACTAGCGGGGCCTACGAGCAGTACTTC.

The V gene is TRBV18, the J gene TRBJ1-6; D is undetermined. V lost 3 bases, J lost 0 bases, and 6 bases lay in between. This CDR3 is built from 15 residues. In germline, CDR1 is KGHSH, CDR2 LQKENI. CDR3 in amino acids: CASSPVSSYNSPLHF. CDR3 bases: TGTGCCAGCTCACCCGTGAGCTCCTATAATTCACCCCTCCACTTT. Full variable domain (rest looked up from reference TRBV18 and TRBJ1-6): NAGVMQNPRHLVRRRGQEARLRCSPMKGHSHVYWYRQLPEEGLKFMVYLQKENIIDESGMPKERFSAEFPKEGPSILRIQQVVRGDSAAYFCASSPVSSYNSPLHFGNGTRLTVT.

The chain employs TRBV28 and TRBJ1-4; tentatively, D is TRBD1 (5 bases). The CDR3 consists of 14 residues. CDR1 is MDHEN, CDR2 SYDVKM, per germline. Deletions cut 2 bases from V and 6 bases from J, with 10 bases between. The DNA of the CDR3 is TGTGCCAGCAGTTTAGTCCAGGGAGATGAAAAACTGTTTTTT. It yields the protein CASSLVQGDEKLFF.

This clone showed up just a few times. V usage is TRBV14 and J usage is TRBJ1-1; D gene unclear. This CDR3 contains 14 residues. V lost 4 bases and J lost 1, with 10 bases in between. CDR1 and CDR2 from the germline V gene are SGHDN and FVKESK. Here the CDR3 reads CASSPIWGNTEAFF. As DNA, the CDR3 is TGTGCCAGCAGCCCTATATGGGGGAACACTGAAGCTTTCTTT.

The CDR3 sequence is CASRSTGELFF. In DNA, the CDR3 is TGTGCCAGCAGGAGCACCGGGGAGCTGTTTTTT. The chain recombines TRBV6-1 with TRBJ2-2; D gene ambiguous. The V and J ends lost 6 bases and 4 bases respectively, with 3 bases between them. Per the germline V gene, CDR1 is MNHNS and CDR2 is SASEGT. The CDR3 covers 11 residues.

V gene TRBV6-5 combines with J gene TRBJ2-3; possible D gene TRBD2, 5 bases. The germline V gene has CDR1 MNHEY and CDR2 SVGAGI. V was cut by 7 bases and J by 4 bases, with 15 bases left in between. The CDR3 spans 14 residues. CDR3 DNA: TGTGCCAGCAAAATGACTATAACTTCAGATACGCAGTATTTT. Translating gives CASKMTITSDTQYF.

This chain links TRBV5-6 with TRBJ1-3; tentative D call: TRBD1 (5 bases). Looked up from germline, CDR1 is SGHDT and CDR2 is YYEEEE. Trimming removed 0 bases from V and 0 bases from J, with 10 bases in between. The CDR3 covers 16 residues. CDR3 DNA: TGTGCCAGCAGCTTGGCCGGACAACCCTCTGGAAACACCATATATTTT. Amino acid sequence: CASSLAGQPSGNTIYF.

This chain uses TRBV5-4 with TRBJ2-1; TRBD2 matches at 11 bases. The germline gives CDR1 SGHNT, CDR2 YYREEE (reference sequence). This CDR3 has 15 residues. V gave up 4 bases and J gave up 4 bases; unmatched junction bases: 4. The CDR3 nucleotides read TGTGCCAGCAGCCCTACTAGCGGGAGATACAATGAGCAGTTCTTC. This codes for CASSPTSGRYNEQFF.

There are many counts of this clone. The chain couples TRBV27 to TRBJ1-2, with D perhaps TRBD1 (5 bases). The CDR3 consists of 14 residues. The germline CDR1 and CDR2 sequences are MNHEY and SMNVEV (reference sequence). V lost 3 bases to trimming and J lost 5 bases, with 13 bases between them. The CDR3 nucleotides are TGTGCCAGCAGTTTGTTCGGGGAGGGGTATGGCTACACCTTC. It specifies CASSLFGEGYGYTF.

The V and J genes are TRBV9 and TRBJ2-1, with 11 bases fitting TRBD2. Germline lookup yields CDR1 SGDLS and CDR2 YYNGEE. The V gene end was trimmed by 5 bases and the J gene end by 8 bases; junction bases not matched to a gene: 6. This CDR3 is built from 14 residues. The CDR3 here is CASRGLAGGHEQFF. CDR3 sequence (DNA): TGTGCCAGCAGGGGTCTAGCGGGAGGCCATGAGCAGTTCTTC.

The CDR3 coding sequence is TGCGCCAGCAGCACAAGACAGGGCCTGACGTCTGAGCAGTACTTC. This encodes CASSTRQGLTSEQYF. This rearrangement joins TRBV5-1 to TRBJ2-7; 7 bases map to TRBD1. The germline CDR1 and CDR2 sequences are SGHRS and YFSETQ. CDR3 length: 15 residues. Trimming removed 4 bases from V and 7 bases from J; junction bases left unmatched: 14.

The CDR3 spells CASSPGTVRYEQYF. DNA of the CDR3: TGTGCCAGCAGTCCCGGGACGGTTCGTTACGAGCAGTACTTC. The chain joins TRBV28 to TRBJ2-7; possibly TRBD1 or TRBD2 for D (5 bases each). V was cut by 5 bases and J by 4 bases, with 15 bases left in between. The CDR3 covers 14 residues. Per the germline V gene, CDR1 is MDHEN and CDR2 is SYDVKM.

This clone was counted once. This chain joins TRBV6-1 and TRBJ2-7; tentative D call: TRBD1 (6 bases). CDR3 length: 15 residues. Trimming removed 5 bases at V and 4 bases at J, with 18 bases between. The germline gives CDR1 MNHNS, CDR2 SASEGT. The CDR3 DNA follows: TGTGCCAGCAGTTCCCCTCGCACAGGGATGTACGAGCAGTACTTC. It is translated as CASSSPRTGMYEQYF.

This clone is a singleton in its sample. The chain links TRBV10-3 to TRBJ2-3; unclear D gene. V gave up 2 bases and J gave up 6 bases, with 9 bases separating them. Germline V gene lookup returns CDR1 ENHRY and CDR2 SYGVKD. The CDR3 is 13 residues long. CDR3: CAISERVMDTQYF. CDR3 bases: TGTGCCATCAGTGAGCGGGTAATGGATACGCAGTATTTT.

This chain connects TRBV7-2 to TRBJ2-7, with 9 bases matching TRBD1. The CDR3 runs to 14 residues. Unmatched junction bases numbered 9, after V lost 6 bases and J lost 6 bases. CDR1 is SGHTA, CDR2 FQGNSA, per germline. The CDR3 bases are TGTGCCAGCAGAGGGGCGGGACAGGGAGGCGAGCAGTACTTC. This codes for CASRGAGQGGEQYF. The entire variable domain, with the rest obtained from reference TRBV7-2 and TRBJ2-7, is as follows: GAGVSQSPSNKVTEKGKDVELRCDPISGHTALYWYRQSLGQGLEFLIYFQGNSAPDKSGLPSDRFSAERTGGSVSTLTIQRTQQEDSAVYLCASRGAGQGGEQYFGPGTRLTVT.

For the CDR3, the DNA is TGCGCCAGCAGCTTGGTACCAGTGGGGACAGGGGACTACGAGCAGTACTTC. Its translation: CASSLVPVGTGDYEQYF. The chain employs TRBV5-1 and TRBJ2-7, with TRBD1 identical over 10 bases. This CDR3 is built from 17 residues. Looked up from germline, CDR1 is SGHRS and CDR2 is YFSETQ. V gave up 0 bases and J gave up 3 bases; unmatched junction bases: 9.

CDR3 in DNA: TGTGCCAGCAGCTCCGGCCGGGACAGGACCTACTCTGGAAACACCATATATTTT. Translation gives CASSSGRDRTYSGNTIYF. The chain uses TRBV9 and TRBJ1-3; 8 nucleotides match TRBD1. From germline, CDR1 is SGDLS and CDR2 YYNGEE. The CDR3 length is 18 residues. V gave up 4 bases and J gave up 0 bases; unmatched junction bases: 12.

V usage is TRBV5-6 and J usage is TRBJ1-1; 9 bases match TRBD1. With V trimmed by 3 bases and J by 4 bases, 1 base remained unmatched. Germline-derived CDR1 and CDR2 are SGHDT and YYEEEE. This CDR3 has 13 amino acids. CDR3 nucleotide sequence: TGTGCCAGCAGCTCGACAGGGGGCACTGAAGCTTTCTTT. Amino acids: CASSSTGGTEAFF.

The chain links TRBV6-1 to TRBJ1-2, with 9 bases fitting TRBD1. Germline loops: CDR1 MNHNS, CDR2 SASEGT. This CDR3 contains 15 residues. V gave up 1 base and J gave up 7 bases; unmatched junction bases: 7. In DNA, the CDR3 is TGTGCCAGCAGTGAAGTGGGACAGGGAATTGGTGGCTACACCTTC. Translating gives CASSEVGQGIGGYTF.

The gene calls are TRBV7-2 and TRBJ1-6; D is uncertain. V was cut by 4 bases and J by 5 bases, with 0 bases left in between. The V gene's germline CDR1 is SGHTA and CDR2 FQGNSA. This CDR3 spans 11 amino acids. The CDR3 DNA reads as TGTGCCAGCAGCTATAATTCACCCCTCCACTTT. The encoded protein is CASSYNSPLHF.

V gene TRBV7-2 combines with J gene TRBJ2-7, with D tentatively TRBD2 (5 bases). The germline CDR1 and CDR2 sequences are SGHTA and FQGNSA. The V and J ends lost 5 bases and 0 bases respectively, with 20 bases between them. The CDR3 runs to 17 residues. CDR3 in amino acids: CASSPGGGGLLSYEQYF. In DNA form, the CDR3 reads TGTGCCAGCAGCCCCGGAGGTGGCGGCCTCCTCTCCTACGAGCAGTACTTC.